The 28 T cell receptor beta chains reported below all come from one sample, sequenced in a study of T cell responses to AZD1222 COVID-19 vaccine. Sequencing was performed with immunoSEQ multiplex PCR; in TCRdb, only in-frame clones are kept and a portion is missing. This table holds fewer than 120,000 clones, around nine tenths found once. Sequenced here: peripheral blood, sampled on day 0 of AZD1222 vaccination. The receptors shown here come from an adult in good health.

The V gene is TRBV5-1, the J gene TRBJ1-1, with a tentative D call TRBD1 (5 bases). Between the trimmed V and J ends, which lost 0 bases and 5 bases, there was a span of 11 bases. This CDR3 is 14 amino acids long. Germline V gene lookup returns CDR1 SGHRS and CDR2 YFSETQ. The DNA for the CDR3 is TGCGCCAGCAGCTTGGATGGGTGGGGGACTGAAGCTTTCTTT. This translates into CASSLDGWGTEAFF.

This clone was seen just once. V usage is TRBV9 and J usage is TRBJ2-3, with 8 bases that match TRBD2. Germline V gene lookup returns CDR1 SGDLS and CDR2 YYNGEE. This CDR3 contains 16 residues. The V and J ends lost 0 bases and 4 bases, in that order; junction bases with no gene match: 7. The CDR3 DNA reads as TGTGCCAGCAGCGTAGCGGTGCGGGGGGTACCAGATACGCAGTATTTT. Its translation is CASSVAVRGVPDTQYF.

The chain has TRBV19 and TRBJ1-1; D is perhaps TRBD1 (5 bases). The V end was cut by 7 bases, the J end by 6 bases, with 18 bases between. From germline, CDR1 is LNHDA and CDR2 SQIVND (reference sequence). The CDR3 is made up of 14 amino acids. The CDR3 sequence: CASNPSVGGAEAFF. In nucleotides, the CDR3 is TGTGCCAGTAACCCCAGCGTGGGGGGAGCTGAAGCTTTCTTT.

The rearrangement uses TRBV5-1 and TRBJ1-2; no firm D call. The germline V and J ends were trimmed by 0 bases and 0 bases, with 15 bases remaining between them. This CDR3 is built from 17 residues. The germline V gene encodes CDR1 SGHRS and CDR2 YFSETQ. The CDR3 sequence is CASSLGRRRESNYGYTF. As DNA, the CDR3 is TGCGCCAGCAGCTTGGGGAGGCGTCGGGAGTCTAACTATGGCTACACCTTC.

The CDR3 bases are TGCGCCAGCAGCCAAGATTGGACATCTGAAAAACTGTTTTTT. It translates to CASSQDWTSEKLFF. The gene calls are TRBV4-3 and TRBJ1-4, with D perhaps matching TRBD1 (5 bases). The CDR3 runs to 14 residues. The germline V gene has CDR1 LGHNA and CDR2 YSLEER. The V end was cut by 0 bases, the J end by 7 bases, with 9 bases between.

The chain recombines TRBV30 with TRBJ1-1; 7 nucleotides line up with TRBD1. The CDR3 covers 15 residues. The V gene end was trimmed by 2 bases and the J gene end by 1 base; junction bases not matched to a gene: 7. The germline CDR1 and CDR2 sequences are GTSNPN and SVGIG (reference sequence). The CDR3 reads CAWSWPDRANTEAFF. The CDR3 DNA is TGTGCCTGGAGTTGGCCCGACAGGGCGAACACTGAAGCTTTCTTT.

A word on this clone: The same CDR3 can be traced to other DNA sequences in this sample. The genes are TRBV12-3 or TRBV12-4 and TRBJ1-6, with 7 bases fitting TRBD1. V lost 4 bases to trimming and J lost 7 bases; unmatched junction nucleotides: 1. The CDR3 has 13 residues. The CDR3 nucleotides read TGTGCCAGCAGTTCGACAGGGAATTCACCCCTCCACTTT. It translates to CASSSTGNSPLHF.

The V gene is TRBV12-3 or TRBV12-4, the J gene TRBJ1-2, with D possibly matching TRBD1 (5 bases). V lost 6 bases, J lost 8 bases, and 16 bases lay in between. The CDR3 length is 13 residues. Written as DNA, the CDR3 is TGTGCCAGCAGGGGCAGGGTCGTGGGCGGCTACACCTTC. This sequence encodes CASRGRVVGGYTF.

The genes are TRBV3-1 (or the pseudogene TRBV3-2) and TRBJ2-6, with TRBD1 identical over 7 bases. The CDR3 runs 17 residues. Germline V lookup: CDR1 LGHDT, CDR2 YNNKEL (reference sequence). Losses at the gene ends were 3 bases for V and 0 bases for J; bases not matched to a gene: 5. Here the CDR3 reads CASSHGQDSSGANVLTF. The CDR3 nucleotides read TGTGCCAGCAGCCATGGACAGGACAGCTCTGGGGCCAACGTCCTGACTTTC.

The rearrangement links TRBV6-4 to TRBJ2-1, with unresolved D. The CDR3 contains 12 residues. CDR1 and CDR2 (germline): MRHNA, SNTAGT. The V end lost 11 bases, the J end lost 0 bases, and 8 bases lay between the germline ends. The CDR3 region has the DNA TGTGCCCTCAGTAGCTCCTACAATGAGCAGTTCTTC. As protein: CALSSSYNEQFF.

Only one count was recorded for this clone. This specimen includes other DNA sequences encoding the same CDR3. The chain links TRBV19 to TRBJ1-2; D not certain. Germline V gene sequence: CDR1 LNHDA, CDR2 SQIVND (reference sequence). Trimming stripped 3 bases from V and 3 bases from J, with 8 bases between. CDR3 length equals 13 residues. The CDR3 coding sequence is TGTGCCAGTAGTATGGATAGGGACTATGGCTACACCTTC. Protein product: CASSMDRDYGYTF. Combining the CDR3 with reference TRBV19 and TRBJ1-2 gives the whole variable domain DGGITQSPKYLFRKEGQNVTLSCEQNLNHDAMYWYRQDPGQGLRLIYYSQIVNDFQKGDIAEGYSVSREKKESFPLTVTSAQKNPTAFYLCASSMDRDYGYTFGSGTRLTVV.

The chain has TRBV28 and TRBJ2-1; 9 bases align to TRBD2. The CDR3 is made up of 15 amino acids. In germline, CDR1 is MDHEN, CDR2 SYDVKM. The junction had 11 bases not matched to a gene; V was cut back by 5 bases and J by 9 bases. This CDR3 is CASSKLAGPDGEQFF. As DNA, the CDR3 is TGTGCCAGCAGTAAACTAGCGGGCCCGGATGGTGAGCAGTTCTTC.

The chain recombines TRBV3-1 (or the pseudogene TRBV3-2) with TRBJ1-5; 12 bases fit TRBD1. J lost 0 bases, V lost 1 base, and 1 base had no gene match. The CDR3 spans 17 residues. The germline CDR1 and CDR2 sequences are LGHDT and YNNKEL (reference sequence). The CDR3 here is CASSQGDRGPSNQPQHF. CDR3 nucleotide sequence: TGTGCCAGCAGCCAAGGGGACAGGGGGCCTAGCAATCAGCCCCAGCATTTT.

This rearrangement joins TRBV2 to TRBJ1-4; 8 nucleotides agree with TRBD1. CDR3 size: 13 residues. With V trimmed by 4 bases and J by 7 bases, 2 bases remained unmatched. Germline CDR1 is SNHLY and CDR2 is FYNNEI. CDR3 sequence (DNA): TGTGCCAGCAGTGGGACAGGGCCTGAAAAACTGTTTTTT. Its translation is CASSGTGPEKLFF.

The gene calls are TRBV3-1 (or the pseudogene TRBV3-2) and TRBJ2-7; D unresolved. The CDR3 is 15 residues long. Germline values: CDR1 LGHDT, CDR2 YNNKEL (reference sequence). V was clipped by 0 bases and J by 5 bases, with 14 bases between them. In DNA form, the CDR3 reads TGTGCCAGCAGCCAAGAGTCCCGGCGTCTCCACGAGCAGTACTTC. Its protein product is CASSQESRRLHEQYF.

This clone turned up a few times. The chain employs TRBV4-1 and TRBJ1-1; 7 nucleotides line up with TRBD1. Germline CDR1 MGHRA, CDR2 YSYEKL. This CDR3 has 16 residues. The V and J ends lost 1 base and 5 bases, in that order; junction bases with no gene match: 10. The CDR3 here is CASSQARAQGDTEAFF. In DNA form, the CDR3 reads TGCGCCAGCAGCCAAGCAAGGGCGCAGGGGGATACTGAAGCTTTCTTT.

This chain uses TRBV5-1 with TRBJ2-3; tentatively, D is TRBD2 (6 bases). The CDR3 runs 16 residues. V lost 1 base, J lost 3 bases, and 15 bases lay in between. CDR1 and CDR2 from the germline V gene are SGHRS and YFSETQ. In DNA, the CDR3 is TGCGCCAGCAGCTTGTCCCGGGCTCGGGGGACAGATACGCAGTATTTT. It is translated as CASSLSRARGTDTQYF.

The rearrangement joins TRBV11-3 to TRBJ2-3; TRBD1 matches 8 bases. Germline values: CDR1 SGHNT, CDR2 YENEEA. This CDR3 region has 15 residues. The trim removed 4 bases at V and 2 bases at J, leaving 5 bases unmatched. The CDR3 loop reads CASSSGQAFTDTQYF. The CDR3 nucleotides are TGTGCCAGCAGCTCGGGACAGGCTTTCACAGATACGCAGTATTTT.

The chain employs TRBV3-1 (or the pseudogene TRBV3-2) and TRBJ1-6; 10 positions agree with TRBD1. Per the germline V gene, CDR1 is LGHDT and CDR2 is YNNKEL (reference sequence). The junction had 12 bases not matched to a gene; V was cut back by 6 bases and J by 7 bases. The CDR3 extends over 17 amino acids. The DNA for the CDR3 is TGTGCCAGCAGGCTTCAGACAGGGGGCGCGGGAAATTCACCCCTCCACTTT. As protein: CASRLQTGGAGNSPLHF.

The chain combines TRBV27 with TRBJ2-1, with a tentative D call TRBD1 (5 bases). CDR1 is MNHEY and CDR2 is SMNVEV in the germline V gene (reference sequence). This CDR3 has 15 amino acids. Trimming left V 2 bases short and J 0 bases short, with 8 bases between. This CDR3 is CASSLGANSYNEQFF. In DNA, the CDR3 is TGTGCCAGCAGTTTAGGGGCGAACTCCTACAATGAGCAGTTCTTC.

This sequence joins TRBV3-1 (or the pseudogene TRBV3-2) and TRBJ1-2; D is unresolved. Trimming took 4 bases from V and 7 from J, leaving 19 bases between them. Germline-derived CDR1 and CDR2 are LGHDT and YNNKEL (reference sequence). The CDR3 has 15 amino acids. Here the CDR3 reads CASSPTRSGVGGYTF. CDR3 bases: TGTGCCAGCAGCCCGACCAGGAGCGGGGTCGGTGGCTACACCTTC.

The chain couples TRBV7-2 to TRBJ1-2; 10 bases fit TRBD1. The J segment lost 8 bases and the V segment lost 1 base, leaving 7 bases of the junction unmatched. This CDR3 has 15 amino acids. Germline CDR1 SGHTA, CDR2 FQGNSA. CDR3 sequence: CASSLGPDRGTGYTF. Here the CDR3 DNA reads TGTGCCAGCAGCTTAGGACCGGACAGGGGGACGGGCTACACCTTC.

This clone was seen just once. J is TRBJ2-5 and V is TRBV11-3; D possibly corresponds to TRBD1 (5 bases). From germline, CDR1 is SGHNT and CDR2 YENEEA. The germline V and J ends were trimmed by 1 base and 5 bases, with 8 bases remaining between them. The CDR3 loop spans 13 amino acids. The CDR3 spells CASSLVSGETQYF. CDR3 DNA: TGTGCCAGCAGCTTAGTTTCAGGGGAGACCCAGTACTTC.

V gene TRBV5-1 combines with J gene TRBJ2-1; D gene ambiguous. This CDR3 has 13 amino acids. Trimming took 1 base from V and 6 from J, leaving 8 bases between them. CDR1 and CDR2 from the germline V gene are SGHRS and YFSETQ. The CDR3 spells CASSLHLGNEQFF. The CDR3, as DNA: TGCGCCAGCAGCTTGCACCTGGGCAATGAGCAGTTCTTC.

The chain carries TRBV7-9 and TRBJ1-5, with D possibly being TRBD1 (5 bases). The CDR3 extends over 13 amino acids. Per germline, CDR1 SEHNR and CDR2 FQNEAQ (reference sequence). Trimming cost V 0 bases and J 9 bases, with 9 bases left between them. This CDR3 reads CASSLAQGMPQHF. The CDR3 DNA sequence: TGTGCCAGCAGCTTAGCCCAGGGAATGCCCCAGCATTTT.

In this sample, this clone turned up once. The chain combines TRBV30 with TRBJ1-4; maybe TRBD1 (5 bases). From germline, CDR1 is GTSNPN and CDR2 SVGIG (reference sequence). The CDR3 is 15 residues long. V lost 3 bases to trimming and J lost 7 bases, with 18 bases between them. CDR3 nucleotides: TGTGCCTGGAGCGAGTCGGGACCGCCTAGTGAAAAACTGTTTTTT. Protein: CAWSESGPPSEKLFF.

This clone was detected once. The V call is TRBV4-3, the J call TRBJ1-2; D unclear. The CDR3 runs 19 residues. Germline V gene sequence: CDR1 LGHNA, CDR2 YSLEER. Trimming pared 0 bases from V and 0 bases from J, leaving 20 bases between. The CDR3 region has the DNA TGCGCCAGCAGCCAAGATGCGATCTGGATGCGGGGAACTAACTATGGCTACACCTTC. Translating gives CASSQDAIWMRGTNYGYTF.

This sequence joins TRBV6-5 and TRBJ2-5; the match to TRBD1 covers 9 bases. Germline V gene lookup returns CDR1 MNHEY and CDR2 SVGAGI. Unmatched junction bases numbered 13, after V lost 4 bases and J lost 7 bases. This CDR3 is built from 16 residues. CDR3 coding DNA: TGTGCCAGCAGTTCAGCCGGGACAGGGCCTGCGGGGACCCAGTACTTC. Amino acid sequence: CASSSAGTGPAGTQYF.